This T cell receptor (beta chain) originates from a study of cytomegalovirus exposure and HLA in healthy donors. General study findings and limits: In vitro, a few CMV-associated chains proved specific for CMV antigens. Donor immune exposure was known only as CMV serostatus. Rare sequences made up most TCRs, while some public TCRs were found in many donors. Association of a missense DCLRE1C variant with TCR beta V- and J-gene trimming was reported in a later analysis.

To note about this clone: Its antigen is unidentified.

The germline gives CDR1 MNHEY, CDR2 SMNVEV (reference sequence). The CDR3 length is 13 residues. The V segment lost 6 bases and the J segment 6 bases; nucleotides outside the gene matches: 7. PCR used 60 Vbeta primers and 13 Jbeta primers. Sequencing used immunoSEQ multiplex PCR; TCRdb keeps in-frame clones, though not all of them. This table holds about 130,000 clones, 80% to 90% found once. The clonotype originates from a woman aged 40-49 years in good health and CMV-seropositive. The rearrangement uses TRBV27 and TRBJ1-1; 7 nucleotides agree with TRBD1. The source material was PBMCs. The CDR3 bases are TGTGCCAGCAGGTGGACAGGCGGCGCTGAAGCTTTCTTT. Its translation is CASRWTGGAEAFF.